The TCR beta chain under discussion was sequenced for a study of cytotoxic CD8 clonotypes in ibrutinib-treated CLL. Study at large: Patients gave response samples after a median 12 months of treatment, range 6 to 36.

CDR1 and CDR2 from the germline V gene are ENHRY and SYGVKD. Trimming cost V 6 bases and J 2 bases; bases outside gene matches: 7. There are 15 residues in the CDR3. Profiling relied on immunoSEQ multiplex PCR, and the TCRdb table lists in-frame clones only, not all of them. The repertoire includes some 25,000 clones, around two thirds of them detected once, and roughly half sits in the top ten. Worth noting for this clone: The antigen remains unidentified.

Notes on the study in general: Clonality showed a rise at ibrutinib response that reversed toward baseline at progression.

This specimen was PBMCs, taken at disease progression, from a patient treated with ibrutinib. This receptor was taken from a human donor with chronic lymphocytic leukemia. The chain has TRBV10-3 and TRBJ1-5; 7 bases line up with TRBD1. CDR3: CAISPGGGGNQPQHF. The DNA for the CDR3 is TGTGCCATCAGCCCAGGGGGAGGTGGCAATCAGCCCCAGCATTTT.